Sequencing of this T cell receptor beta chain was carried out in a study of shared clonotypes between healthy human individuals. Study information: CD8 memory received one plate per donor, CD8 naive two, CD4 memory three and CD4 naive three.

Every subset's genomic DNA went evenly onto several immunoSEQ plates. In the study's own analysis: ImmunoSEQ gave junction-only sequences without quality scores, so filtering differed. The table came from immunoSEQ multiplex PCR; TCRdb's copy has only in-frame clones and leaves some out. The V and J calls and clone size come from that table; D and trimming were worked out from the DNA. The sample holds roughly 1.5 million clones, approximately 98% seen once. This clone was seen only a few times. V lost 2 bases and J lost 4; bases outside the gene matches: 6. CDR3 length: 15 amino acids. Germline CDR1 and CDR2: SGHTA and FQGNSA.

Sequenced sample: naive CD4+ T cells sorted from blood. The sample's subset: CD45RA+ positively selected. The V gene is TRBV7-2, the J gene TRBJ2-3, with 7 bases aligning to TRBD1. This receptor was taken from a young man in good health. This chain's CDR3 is CASSLIGGWADTQYF. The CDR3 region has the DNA TGTGCCAGCAGCTTAATAGGGGGCTGGGCAGATACGCAGTATTTT.